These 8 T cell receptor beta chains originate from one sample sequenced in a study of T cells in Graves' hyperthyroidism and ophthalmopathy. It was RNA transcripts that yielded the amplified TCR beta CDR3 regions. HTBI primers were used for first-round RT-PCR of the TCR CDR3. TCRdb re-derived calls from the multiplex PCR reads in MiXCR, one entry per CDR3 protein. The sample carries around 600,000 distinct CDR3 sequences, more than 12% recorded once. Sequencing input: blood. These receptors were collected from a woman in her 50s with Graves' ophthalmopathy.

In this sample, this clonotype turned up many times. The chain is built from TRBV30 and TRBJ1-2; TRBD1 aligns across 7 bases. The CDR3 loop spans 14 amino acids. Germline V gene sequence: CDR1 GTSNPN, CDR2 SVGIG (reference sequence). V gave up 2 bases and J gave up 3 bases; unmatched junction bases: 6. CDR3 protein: CAWSKGAGDYGYTF. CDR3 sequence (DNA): TGTGCCTGGAGTAAGGGGGCTGGGGACTATGGCTACACCTTC.

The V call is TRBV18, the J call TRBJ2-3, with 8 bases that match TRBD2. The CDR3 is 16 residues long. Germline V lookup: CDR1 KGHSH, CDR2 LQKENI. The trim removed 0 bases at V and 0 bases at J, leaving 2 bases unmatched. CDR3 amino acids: CASSPPSGISTDTQYF. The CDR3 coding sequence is TGTGCCAGCTCACCACCTAGCGGGATAAGCACAGATACGCAGTATTTT.

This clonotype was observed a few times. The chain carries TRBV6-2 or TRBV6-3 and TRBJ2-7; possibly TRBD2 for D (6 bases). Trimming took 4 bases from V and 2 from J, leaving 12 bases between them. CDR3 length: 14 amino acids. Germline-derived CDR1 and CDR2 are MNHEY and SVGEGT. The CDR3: CASSFLARTYEQYF. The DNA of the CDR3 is TGTGCCAGCAGTTTCCTAGCGAGAACCTACGAGCAGTACTTC.

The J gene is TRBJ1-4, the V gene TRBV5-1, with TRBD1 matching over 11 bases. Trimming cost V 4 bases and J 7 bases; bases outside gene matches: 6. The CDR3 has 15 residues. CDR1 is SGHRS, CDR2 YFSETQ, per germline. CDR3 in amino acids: CASSPRTGGVEKLFF. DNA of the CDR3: TGCGCCAGCAGCCCGCGGACAGGGGGCGTTGAAAAACTGTTTTTT.

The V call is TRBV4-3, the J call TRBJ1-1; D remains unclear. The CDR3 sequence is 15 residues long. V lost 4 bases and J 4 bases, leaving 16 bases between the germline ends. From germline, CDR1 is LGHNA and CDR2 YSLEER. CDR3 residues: CASSRDPQLGTEAFF. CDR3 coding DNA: TGCGCCAGCAGCCGAGATCCCCAACTCGGCACTGAAGCTTTCTTT.

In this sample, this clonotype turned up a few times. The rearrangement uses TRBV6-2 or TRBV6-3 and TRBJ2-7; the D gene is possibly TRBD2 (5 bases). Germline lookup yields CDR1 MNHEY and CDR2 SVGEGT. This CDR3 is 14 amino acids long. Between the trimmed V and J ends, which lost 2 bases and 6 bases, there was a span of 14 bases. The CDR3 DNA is TGTGCCAGCAGTTACGAGGGTCGCCCGGGCGAGCAGTACTTC. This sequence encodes CASSYEGRPGEQYF.

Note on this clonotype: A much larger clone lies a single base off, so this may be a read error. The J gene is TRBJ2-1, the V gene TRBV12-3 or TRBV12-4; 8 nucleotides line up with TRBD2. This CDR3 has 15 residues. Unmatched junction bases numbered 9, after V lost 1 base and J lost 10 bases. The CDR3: CASSLEPGLEEEQFF. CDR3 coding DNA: TGTGCCAGCAGTTTAGAACCGGGACTAGAGGAGGAGCAGTTCTTC.

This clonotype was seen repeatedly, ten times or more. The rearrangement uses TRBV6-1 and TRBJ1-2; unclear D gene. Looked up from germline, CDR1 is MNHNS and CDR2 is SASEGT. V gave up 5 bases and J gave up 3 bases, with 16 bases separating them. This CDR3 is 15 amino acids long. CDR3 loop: CASSSLMNPDYGYTF. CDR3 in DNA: TGTGCCAGCAGTTCTCTCATGAACCCAGACTATGGCTACACCTTC.